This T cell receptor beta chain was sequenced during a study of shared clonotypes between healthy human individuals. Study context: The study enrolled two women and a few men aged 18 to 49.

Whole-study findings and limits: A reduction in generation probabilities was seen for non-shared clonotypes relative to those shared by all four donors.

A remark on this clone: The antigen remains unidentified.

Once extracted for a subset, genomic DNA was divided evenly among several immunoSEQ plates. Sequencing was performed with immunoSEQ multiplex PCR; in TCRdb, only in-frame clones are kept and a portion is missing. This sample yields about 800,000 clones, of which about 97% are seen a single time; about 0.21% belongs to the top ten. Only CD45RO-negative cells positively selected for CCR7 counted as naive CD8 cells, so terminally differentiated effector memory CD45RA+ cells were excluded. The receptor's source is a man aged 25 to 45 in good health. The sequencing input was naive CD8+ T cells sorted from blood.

CDR3 protein: CASSYLGTGTNEKLFF. The CDR3 DNA follows: TGTGCCAGCAGTTACTTGGGGACTGGAACTAATGAAAAACTGTTTTTT. This sequence joins TRBV6-6 and TRBJ1-4, with D perhaps matching TRBD1 (5 bases). The CDR3 length is 16 residues. The V gene's germline CDR1 is MNHNY and CDR2 SVGAGI (reference sequence). The V gene lost 1 base and the J gene lost 1 base, with 10 bases spanning the gap.